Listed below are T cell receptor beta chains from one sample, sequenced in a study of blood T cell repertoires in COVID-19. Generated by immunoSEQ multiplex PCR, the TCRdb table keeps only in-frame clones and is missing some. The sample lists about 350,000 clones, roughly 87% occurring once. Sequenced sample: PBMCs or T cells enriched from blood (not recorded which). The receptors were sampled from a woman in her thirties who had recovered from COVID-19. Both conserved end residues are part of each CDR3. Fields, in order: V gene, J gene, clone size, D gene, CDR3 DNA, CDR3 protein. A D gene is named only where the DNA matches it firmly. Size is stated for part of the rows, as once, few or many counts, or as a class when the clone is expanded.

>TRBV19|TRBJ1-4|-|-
TGTGCCAGTAGTATAGTTCCGTTTGCAACTAATGAAAAACTGTTTTTT
CASSIVPFATNEKLFF
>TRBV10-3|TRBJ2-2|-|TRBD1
TGTGCCATCAGTGAATCGGACAGGGGGGCCGGGGAGCTGTTTTTT
CAISESDRGAGELFF
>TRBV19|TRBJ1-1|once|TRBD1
TGTGCCAGTAGAGATAATCATGGGACAGCGAACACTGAAGCTTTCTTT
CASRDNHGTANTEAFF
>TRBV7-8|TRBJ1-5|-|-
TGTGCCAGCAGCTTAGAACAGGGTTATCAGCCCCAGCATTTT
CASSLEQGYQPQHF
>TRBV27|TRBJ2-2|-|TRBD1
TGTGCCAGCAGTTCTTTGATCACAGGGGGCAAGAGCACCGGGGAGCTGTTTTTT
CASSSLITGGKSTGELFF
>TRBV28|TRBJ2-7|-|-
TGTGCCAGCAGTGTAACAAGAGAGCAGTACTTC
CASSVTREQYF
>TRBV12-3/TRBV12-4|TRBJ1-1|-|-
TGTGCCAGCAGCAAAACAGGGCCCAGCGGAGCTTTCTTT
CASSKTGPSGAFF
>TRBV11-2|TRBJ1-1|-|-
TGTGCCAGCAGCCTGGCCGGGAGTTCGAACACTGAAGCTTTCTTT
CASSLAGSSNTEAFF
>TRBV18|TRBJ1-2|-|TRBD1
TGTGCCAGCTCACCTACGACAGGGAACAACTATGGCTACACCTTC
CASSPTTGNNYGYTF
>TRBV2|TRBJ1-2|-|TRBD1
TGTGCCAGAACAGGGGGCGGAGGCTACACCTTC
CARTGGGGYTF
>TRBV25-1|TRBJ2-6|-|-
TGTGCCAGCCAGGGGACTGGGGCCAACGTCCTGACTTTC
CASQGTGANVLTF
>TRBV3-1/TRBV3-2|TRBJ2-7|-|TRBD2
TGTGCCAGCAGCCTTCGGAGCGGGGGCTACGAGCAGTACTTC
CASSLRSGGYEQYF
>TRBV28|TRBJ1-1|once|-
TGTGCCAGCCAAAAAACCGGGAATTCGAACACTGAAGCTTTCTTT
CASQKTGNSNTEAFF
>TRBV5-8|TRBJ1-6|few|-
TGTGCCAGCAGCTTGGCCGTAGGGGATAATTCACCCCTCCACTTT
CASSLAVGDNSPLHF
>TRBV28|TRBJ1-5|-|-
TGTGCCAGCAGTTTGGCCCTTCGTCGCAATCAGCCCCAGCATTTT
CASSLALRRNQPQHF
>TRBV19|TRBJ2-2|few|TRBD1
TGTGCCAGTTCCCCCCGAGGCGGGACAGGGACCACCGGGGAGCTGTTTTTT
CASSPRGGTGTTGELFF
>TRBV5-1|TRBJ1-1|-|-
TGCGCCAGCAGCTCTGGGGCAGGGGCCGGGGAAGCTTTCTTT
CASSSGAGAGEAFF
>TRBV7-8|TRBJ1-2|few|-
TGTGCCAGCAGCTTCCTCGAGGGATCTAGTGGCTACACCTTC
CASSFLEGSSGYTF
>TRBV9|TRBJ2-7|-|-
TGTGCCAGCAGCGTCGGGAGCTCCTACGAGCAGTACTTC
CASSVGSSYEQYF
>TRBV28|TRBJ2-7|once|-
TGTGCCAGCACTGGAGGGACCTACGAGCAGTACTTC
CASTGGTYEQYF
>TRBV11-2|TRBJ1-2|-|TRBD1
TGTGCCAGCAGCCCTCGGACAGGGGGAAGCTATGGCTACACCTTC
CASSPRTGGSYGYTF
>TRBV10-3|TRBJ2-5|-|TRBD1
TGTGCCATCAGTGATCTGGCCCCGACAGGGCAAGAGACCCAGTACTTC
CAISDLAPTGQETQYF
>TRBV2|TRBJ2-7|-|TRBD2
TGTGCCACCGGGGGGGATCGGAGCTCCTACGAGCAGTACTTC
CATGGDRSSYEQYF
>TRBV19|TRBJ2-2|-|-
TGTGCCAGTAGTATAGCTAACAGTCGGACCGGGGAGCTGTTTTTT
CASSIANSRTGELFF
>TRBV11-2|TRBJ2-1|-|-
TGTGCCAGCAGCTTAGCGGGTACGGGGACATACAATGAGCAGTTCTTC
CASSLAGTGTYNEQFF
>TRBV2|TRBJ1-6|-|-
TGTGCCAGCAGCGCTCAGGTGGACTATAATTCACCCCTCCACTTT
CASSAQVDYNSPLHF